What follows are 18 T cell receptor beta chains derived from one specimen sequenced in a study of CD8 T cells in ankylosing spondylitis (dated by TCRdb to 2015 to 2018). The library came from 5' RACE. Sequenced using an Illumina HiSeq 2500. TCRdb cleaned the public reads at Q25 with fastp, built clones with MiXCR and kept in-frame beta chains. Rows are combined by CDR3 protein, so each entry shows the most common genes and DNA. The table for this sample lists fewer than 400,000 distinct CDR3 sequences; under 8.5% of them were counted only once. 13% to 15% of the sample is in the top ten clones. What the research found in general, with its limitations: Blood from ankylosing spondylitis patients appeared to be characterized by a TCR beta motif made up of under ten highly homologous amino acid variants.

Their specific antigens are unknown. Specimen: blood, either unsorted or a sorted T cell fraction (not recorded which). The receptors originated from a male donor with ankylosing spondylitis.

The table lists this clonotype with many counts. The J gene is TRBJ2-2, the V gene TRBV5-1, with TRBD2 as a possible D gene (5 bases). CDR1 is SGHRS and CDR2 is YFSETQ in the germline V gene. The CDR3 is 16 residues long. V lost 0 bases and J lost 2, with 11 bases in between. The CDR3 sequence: CASSLGLAANTGELFF. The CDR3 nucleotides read TGCGCCAGCAGCTTGGGTCTAGCCGCAAACACCGGGGAGCTGTTTTTT.

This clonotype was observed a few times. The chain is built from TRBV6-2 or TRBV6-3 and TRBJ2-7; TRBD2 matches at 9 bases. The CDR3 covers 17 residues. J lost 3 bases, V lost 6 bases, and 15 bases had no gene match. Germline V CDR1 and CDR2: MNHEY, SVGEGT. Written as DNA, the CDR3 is TGTGCCAGCAGCCGGCCGATGGGACTAGCAGAAAACTACGAGCAGTACTTC. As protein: CASSRPMGLAENYEQYF.

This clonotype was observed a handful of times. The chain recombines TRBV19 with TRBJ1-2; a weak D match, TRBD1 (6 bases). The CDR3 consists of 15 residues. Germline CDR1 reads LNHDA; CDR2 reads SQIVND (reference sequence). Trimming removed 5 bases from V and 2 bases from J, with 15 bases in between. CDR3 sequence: CASSRRGGTNYGYTF. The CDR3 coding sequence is TGTGCCAGTAGTCGTCGAGGGGGGACGAACTATGGCTACACCTTC.

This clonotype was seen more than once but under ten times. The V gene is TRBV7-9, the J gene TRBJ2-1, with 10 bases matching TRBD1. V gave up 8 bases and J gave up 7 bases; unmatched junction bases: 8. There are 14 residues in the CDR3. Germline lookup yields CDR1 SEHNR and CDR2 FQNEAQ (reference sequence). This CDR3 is CASVGTGALNEQFF. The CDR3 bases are TGTGCCAGCGTGGGGACAGGGGCGTTGAATGAGCAGTTCTTC.

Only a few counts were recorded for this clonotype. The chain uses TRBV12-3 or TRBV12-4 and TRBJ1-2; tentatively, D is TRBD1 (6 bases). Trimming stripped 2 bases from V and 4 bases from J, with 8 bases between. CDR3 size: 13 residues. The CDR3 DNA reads TGTGCCAGCAGTTTAAGGGGGGTCTATGGCTACACCTTC. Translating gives CASSLRGVYGYTF.

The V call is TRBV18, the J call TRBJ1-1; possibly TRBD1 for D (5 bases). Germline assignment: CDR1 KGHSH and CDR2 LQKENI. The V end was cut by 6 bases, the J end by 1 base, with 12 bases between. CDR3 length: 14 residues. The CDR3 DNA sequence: TGTGCCAGCTCCCGCCGGGGGGAGAACACTGAAGCTTTCTTT. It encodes CASSRRGENTEAFF.

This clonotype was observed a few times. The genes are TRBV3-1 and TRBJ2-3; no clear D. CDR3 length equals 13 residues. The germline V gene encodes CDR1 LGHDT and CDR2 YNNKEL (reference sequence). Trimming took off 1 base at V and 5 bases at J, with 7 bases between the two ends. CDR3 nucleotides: TGTGCCAGCAGCCAAGGTTTGGGAGATACGCAGTATTTT. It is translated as CASSQGLGDTQYF.

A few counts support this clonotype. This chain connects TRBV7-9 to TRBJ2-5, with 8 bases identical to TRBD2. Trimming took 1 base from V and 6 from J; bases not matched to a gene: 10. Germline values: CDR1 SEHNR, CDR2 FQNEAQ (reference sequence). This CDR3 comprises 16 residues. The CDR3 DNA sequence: TGTGCCAGCAGCTTAGGGATAGCGGGGTCAGCAAAGACCCAGTACTTC. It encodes CASSLGIAGSAKTQYF.

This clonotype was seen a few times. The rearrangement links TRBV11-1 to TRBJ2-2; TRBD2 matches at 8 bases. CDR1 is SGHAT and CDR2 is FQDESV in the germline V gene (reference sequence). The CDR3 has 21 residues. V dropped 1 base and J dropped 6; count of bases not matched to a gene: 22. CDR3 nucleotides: TGTGCCAGCAGCTTAGTGCAAGTTTTGAGGCCGGGACTAGATGATCCCGGGGAGCTGTTTTTT. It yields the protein CASSLVQVLRPGLDDPGELFF.

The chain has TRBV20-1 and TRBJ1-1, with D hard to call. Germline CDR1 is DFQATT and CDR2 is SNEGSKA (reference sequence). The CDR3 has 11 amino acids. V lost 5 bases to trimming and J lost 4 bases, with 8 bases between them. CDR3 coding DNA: TGCAGTGCTGAAGAAGGCACTGAAGCTTTCTTT. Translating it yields CSAEEGTEAFF.

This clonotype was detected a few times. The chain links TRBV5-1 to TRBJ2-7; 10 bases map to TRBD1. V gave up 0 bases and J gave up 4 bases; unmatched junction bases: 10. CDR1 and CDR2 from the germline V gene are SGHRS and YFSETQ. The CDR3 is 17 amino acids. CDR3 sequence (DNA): TGCGCCAGCAGCTTGGGGATCCGGGACAGGGGTTCTTACGAGCAGTACTTC. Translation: CASSLGIRDRGSYEQYF.

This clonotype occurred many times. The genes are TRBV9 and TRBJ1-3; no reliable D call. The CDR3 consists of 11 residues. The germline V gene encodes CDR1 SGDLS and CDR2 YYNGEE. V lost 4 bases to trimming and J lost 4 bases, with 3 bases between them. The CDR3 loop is CASSPGNTIYF. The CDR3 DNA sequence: TGTGCCAGCAGCCCGGGAAACACCATATATTTT.

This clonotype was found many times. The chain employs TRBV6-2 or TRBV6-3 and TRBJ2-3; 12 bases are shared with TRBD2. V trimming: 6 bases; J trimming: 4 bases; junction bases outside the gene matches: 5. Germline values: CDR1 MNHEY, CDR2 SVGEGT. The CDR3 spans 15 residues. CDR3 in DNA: TGTGCCAGCAGCCGACTAGCGGGAGTTCCAGATACGCAGTATTTT. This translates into CASSRLAGVPDTQYF.

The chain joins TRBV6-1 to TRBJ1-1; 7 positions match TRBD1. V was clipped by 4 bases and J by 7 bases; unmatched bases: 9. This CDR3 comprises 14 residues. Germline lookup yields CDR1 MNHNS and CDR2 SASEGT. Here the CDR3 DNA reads TGTGCCAGCAGTGTCGTGGCAGGGGGAGATGAAGCTTTCTTT. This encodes CASSVVAGGDEAFF.

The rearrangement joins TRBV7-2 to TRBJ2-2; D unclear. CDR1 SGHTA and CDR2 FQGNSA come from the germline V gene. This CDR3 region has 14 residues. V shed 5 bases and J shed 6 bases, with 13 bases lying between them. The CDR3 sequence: CASSLRFGAGELFF. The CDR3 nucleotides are TGTGCCAGCAGCCTCCGCTTTGGGGCCGGGGAGCTGTTTTTT. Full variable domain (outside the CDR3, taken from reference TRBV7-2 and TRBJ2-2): GAGVSQSPSNKVTEKGKDVELRCDPISGHTALYWYRQSLGQGLEFLIYFQGNSAPDKSGLPSDRFSAERTGGSVSTLTIQRTQQEDSAVYLCASSLRFGAGELFFGEGSRLTVL.

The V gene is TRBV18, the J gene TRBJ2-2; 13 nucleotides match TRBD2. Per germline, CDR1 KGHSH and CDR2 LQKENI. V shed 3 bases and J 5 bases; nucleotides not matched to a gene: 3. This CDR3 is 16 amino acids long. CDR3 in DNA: TGTGCCAGCTCACCGCCGGGACTAGCGGGAACCGGGGAGCTGTTTTTT. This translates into CASSPPGLAGTGELFF. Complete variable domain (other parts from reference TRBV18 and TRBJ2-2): NAGVMQNPRHLVRRRGQEARLRCSPMKGHSHVYWYRQLPEEGLKFMVYLQKENIIDESGMPKERFSAEFPKEGPSILRIQQVVRGDSAAYFCASSPPGLAGTGELFFGEGSRLTVL.

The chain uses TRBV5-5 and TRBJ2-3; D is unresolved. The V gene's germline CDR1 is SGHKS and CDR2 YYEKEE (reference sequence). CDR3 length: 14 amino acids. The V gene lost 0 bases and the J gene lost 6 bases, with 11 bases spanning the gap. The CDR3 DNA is TGTGCCAGCAGCTTGGAATTGGGGATTGATACGCAGTATTTT. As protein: CASSLELGIDTQYF. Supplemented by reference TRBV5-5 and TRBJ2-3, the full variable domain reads DAGVTQSPTHLIKTRGQQVTLRCSPISGHKSVSWYQQVLGQGPQFIFQYYEKEERGRGNFPDRFSARQFPNYSSELNVNALLLGDSALYLCASSLELGIDTQYFGPGTRLTVL.

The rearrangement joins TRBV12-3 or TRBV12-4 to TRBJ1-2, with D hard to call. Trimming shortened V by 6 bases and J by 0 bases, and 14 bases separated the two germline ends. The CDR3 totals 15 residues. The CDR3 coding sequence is TGTGCCAGCAGCCGGGAGTGGTTGGCTAACTATGGCTACACCTTC. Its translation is CASSREWLANYGYTF.